This TCR beta chain originates from a study of technical replicates of blood from a handful of donors. Sequencing was performed with immunoSEQ multiplex PCR; in TCRdb, only in-frame clones are kept and a portion is missing. The sample carries under 90,000 clones, about 97% recorded once. In its sample, this clone was seen once. Germline assignment: CDR1 MNHEY and CDR2 SMNVEV (reference sequence). V shed 0 bases and J shed 0 bases, with 8 bases lying between them. This CDR3 comprises 15 residues. The genes are TRBV27 and TRBJ1-1; maybe TRBD1 (5 bases). The sequencing input was T cells isolated from PBMCs. This TCR came from a human donor in good health. Written as DNA, the CDR3 is TGTGCCAGCAGTTTATCTGCAGGGATGAACACTGAAGCTTTCTTT. Encoded protein: CASSLSAGMNTEAFF.